This record looks at one T cell receptor (beta chain) sequence and its context. Its antigen is not identified. The sample is drawn from a study of T cell responses to AZD1222 COVID-19 vaccine. General study results and limits: Two doses of AZD1222 preceded a rise in Spike-specific TCR breadth and depth. The study reported that nearly half of spike-specific TCRs target unmutated variant regions. Among vaccine-associated CD4 TCRs, coverage spanned spike, with dominance at 160-218 and 743-854. There were mostly white British donors and more females than males, and clonal diversity was possibly underestimated.

Assay used: immunoSEQ multiplex PCR; TCRdb lists only in-frame clones, some missing. This table has around 47,000 clones, 80% appearing once. Per the germline V gene, CDR1 is SGDLS and CDR2 is YYNGEE. The CDR3 sequence is 15 residues long. V was clipped by 4 bases and J by 6 bases, with 18 bases between them. This receptor was taken from an adult who received the MenACWY meningococcal vaccine as a control. This specimen was peripheral blood, taken 28 days after the second dose of the MenACWY control vaccine. The chain employs TRBV9 and TRBJ2-3; TRBD1 is a possible D gene (6 bases). DNA for the CDR3: TGTGCCAGCAGCCCTTCCGGGACAATTCGGGATACGCAGTATTTT. This translates into CASSPSGTIRDTQYF.